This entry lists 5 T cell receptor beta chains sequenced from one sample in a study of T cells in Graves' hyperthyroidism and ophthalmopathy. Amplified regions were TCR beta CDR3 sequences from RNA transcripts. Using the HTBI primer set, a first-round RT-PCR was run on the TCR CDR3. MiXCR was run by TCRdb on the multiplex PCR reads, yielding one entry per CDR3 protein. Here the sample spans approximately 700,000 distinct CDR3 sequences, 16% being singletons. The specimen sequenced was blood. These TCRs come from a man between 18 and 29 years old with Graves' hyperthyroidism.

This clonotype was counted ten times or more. The CDR3 reads CSVEGLAGRFYEQYF. The CDR3 DNA follows: TGCAGCGTTGAAGGACTAGCGGGAAGATTTTACGAGCAGTACTTC. V usage is TRBV29-1 and J usage is TRBJ2-7; 11 bases map to TRBD2. Unmatched junction bases numbered 6, after V lost 1 base and J lost 4 bases. CDR3 size: 15 residues. Germline V lookup: CDR1 SQVTM, CDR2 ANQGSEA.

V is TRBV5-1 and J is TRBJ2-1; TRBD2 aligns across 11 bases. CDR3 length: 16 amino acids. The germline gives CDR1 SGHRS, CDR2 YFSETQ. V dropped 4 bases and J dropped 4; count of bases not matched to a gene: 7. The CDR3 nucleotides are TGCGCCAGCAGCGGGAACCCTAGCGGGGGGTACAATGAGCAGTTCTTC. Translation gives CASSGNPSGGYNEQFF.

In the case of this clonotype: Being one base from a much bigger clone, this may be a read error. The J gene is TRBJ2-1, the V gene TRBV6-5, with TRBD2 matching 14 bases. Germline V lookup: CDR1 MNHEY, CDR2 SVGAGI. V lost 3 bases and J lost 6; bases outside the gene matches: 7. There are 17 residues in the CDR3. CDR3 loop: CASSYGTSGSRCNEQFF. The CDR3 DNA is TGTGCCAGCAGTTATGGGACTAGCGGGAGTCGATGCAATGAGCAGTTCTTC.

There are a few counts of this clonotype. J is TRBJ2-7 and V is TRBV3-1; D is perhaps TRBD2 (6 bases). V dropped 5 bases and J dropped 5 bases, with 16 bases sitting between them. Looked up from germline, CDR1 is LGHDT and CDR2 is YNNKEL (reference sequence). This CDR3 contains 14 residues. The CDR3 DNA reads TGTGCCAGCAGCGCGACTAGGGGCGAGGACGAGCAGTACTTC. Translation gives CASSATRGEDEQYF.

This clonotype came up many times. CDR3 in DNA: TGTGCCTGGAGTCCTGGGGTGGCGGGAGATACGCAGTATTTT. Translating gives CAWSPGVAGDTQYF. The chain employs TRBV30 and TRBJ2-3, with D tentatively TRBD2 (5 bases). Between the trimmed V and J ends, which lost 2 bases and 5 bases, there was a span of 14 bases. In germline, CDR1 is GTSNPN, CDR2 SVGIG (reference sequence). This CDR3 region has 14 residues. The complete variable domain, with remaining parts taken from reference TRBV30 and TRBJ2-3, reads SQTIHQWPATLVQPVGSPLSLECTVEGTSNPNLYWYRQAAGRGLQLLFYSVGIGQISSEVPQNLSASRPQDRQFILSSKKLLLSDSGFYLCAWSPGVAGDTQYFGPGTRLTVL.